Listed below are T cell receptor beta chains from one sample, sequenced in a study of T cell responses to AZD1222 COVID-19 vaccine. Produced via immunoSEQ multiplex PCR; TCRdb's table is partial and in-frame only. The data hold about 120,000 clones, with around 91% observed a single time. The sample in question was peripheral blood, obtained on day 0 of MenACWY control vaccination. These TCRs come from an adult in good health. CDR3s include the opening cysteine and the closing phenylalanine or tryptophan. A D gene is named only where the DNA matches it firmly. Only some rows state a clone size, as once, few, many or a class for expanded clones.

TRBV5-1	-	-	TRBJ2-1	CASSSGQSYNEQFF	TGCGCCAGCAGCTCTGGACAGAGCTACAATGAGCAGTTCTTC
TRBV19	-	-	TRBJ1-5	CASSVVTGQPQHF	TGTGCCAGTAGTGTCGTGACAGGTCAGCCCCAGCATTTT
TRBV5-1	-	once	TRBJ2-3	CASSLQGAVTQYF	TGCGCCAGCAGCTTGCAGGGTGCGGTTACGCAGTATTTT
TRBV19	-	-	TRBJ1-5	CASISLKTGRNQPQHF	TGTGCCAGTATTTCGCTAAAAACAGGACGCAATCAGCCCCAGCATTTT
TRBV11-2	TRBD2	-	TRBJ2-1	CASRLAGGLSSYNEQFF	TGTGCCAGCAGACTAGCGGGGGGCCTGAGCTCCTACAATGAGCAGTTCTTC
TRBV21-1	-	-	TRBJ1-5	CASSAQGSSNQPQHF	TGTGCCAGCAGCGCACAGGGGTCTAGCAATCAGCCCCAGCATTTT
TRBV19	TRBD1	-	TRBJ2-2	CASSTPGQGATGELFF	TGTGCCAGTAGTACCCCAGGACAGGGGGCGACCGGGGAGCTGTTTTTT
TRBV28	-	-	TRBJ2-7	CATTGYEQYF	TGTGCCACCACTGGCTACGAGCAGTACTTC
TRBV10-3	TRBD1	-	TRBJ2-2	CAISDDRGPPGELFF	TGTGCCATCAGCGATGACAGGGGGCCGCCCGGGGAGCTGTTTTTT
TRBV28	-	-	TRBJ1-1	CASKETNTEAFF	TGTGCCAGCAAGGAGACCAATACTGAAGCTTTCTTT
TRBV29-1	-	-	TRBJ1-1	CSVEDGEAFF	TGCAGCGTTGAGGACGGCGAAGCTTTCTTT
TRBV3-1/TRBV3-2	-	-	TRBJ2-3	CASSQVGDPDTQYF	TGTGCCAGCAGCCAAGTCGGGGATCCAGATACGCAGTATTTT
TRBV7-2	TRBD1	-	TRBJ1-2	CASSIGQGDVYGYTF	TGTGCCAGCAGCATCGGACAGGGAGATGTCTATGGCTACACCTTC
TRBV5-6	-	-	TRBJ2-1	CASSFSRVTYNEQFF	TGTGCCAGCAGCTTTTCAAGGGTAACATACAATGAGCAGTTCTTC
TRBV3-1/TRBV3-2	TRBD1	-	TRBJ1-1	CASSRGRGTEAFF	TGTGCCAGCAGCAGGGGGCGCGGCACTGAAGCTTTCTTT
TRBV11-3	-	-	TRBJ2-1	CASGPGNTYNEQFF	TGTGCCAGCGGTCCAGGGAACACCTACAATGAGCAGTTCTTC
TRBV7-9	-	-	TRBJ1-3	CASSLSQSGSGNTIYF	TGTGCCAGCAGCTTAAGCCAGTCAGGCTCTGGAAACACCATATATTTT
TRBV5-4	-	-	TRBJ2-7	CASSFSRESHEQYF	TGTGCCAGCAGCTTCTCCCGGGAGTCCCACGAGCAGTACTTC
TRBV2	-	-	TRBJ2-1	CASSGGRSSYNEQFF	TGTGCCAGCAGCGGGGGACGGTCCTCCTACAATGAGCAGTTCTTC
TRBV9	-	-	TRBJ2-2	CASSVYSAGELFF	TGTGCCAGCAGCGTATACAGCGCCGGGGAGCTGTTTTTT
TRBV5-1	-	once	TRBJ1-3	CASSSTGTGSGNTIYF	TGCGCCAGCAGCTCGACCGGGACGGGCTCTGGAAACACCATATATTTT
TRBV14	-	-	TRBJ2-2	CASSQEGRGFTGELFF	TGTGCCAGCAGCCAAGAAGGGCGTGGTTTCACCGGGGAGCTGTTTTTT
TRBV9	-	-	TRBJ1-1	CASSPSRGSTEAFF	TGTGCCAGCAGCCCCTCTCGGGGGAGCACTGAAGCTTTCTTT
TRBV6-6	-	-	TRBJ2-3	CASISGGPNTDTQYF	TGTGCCAGCATTTCAGGGGGGCCGAACACAGATACGCAGTATTTT
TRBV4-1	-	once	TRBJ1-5	CASSHEQGRHQPQHF	TGCGCCAGCAGCCATGAACAGGGTCGGCATCAGCCCCAGCATTTT
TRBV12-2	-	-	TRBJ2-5	CASRLDYRTQETQYF	TGTGCAAGTCGCTTAGATTACAGGACCCAAGAGACCCAGTACTTC
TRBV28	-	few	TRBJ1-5	CASSWVYSNQPQHF	TGTGCCAGCAGTTGGGTATATAGCAATCAGCCCCAGCATTTT
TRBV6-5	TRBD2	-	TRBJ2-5	CASSYLAGHQETQYF	TGTGCCAGCAGTTACTTAGCGGGGCACCAAGAGACCCAGTACTTC
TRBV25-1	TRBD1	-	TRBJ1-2	CASRRPGQGALSSRGYTF	TGTGCCAGCCGCAGACCTGGACAGGGGGCTCTATCCTCCCGTGGCTACACCTTC
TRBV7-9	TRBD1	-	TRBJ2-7	CASSHTSGTGSSYEQYF	TGTGCCAGCAGCCACACCTCCGGGACAGGCAGCTCCTACGAGCAGTACTTC
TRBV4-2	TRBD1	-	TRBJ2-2	CASSQAGTGGAGELFF	TGTGCCAGCAGCCAAGCTGGGACAGGGGGGGCCGGGGAGCTGTTTTTT
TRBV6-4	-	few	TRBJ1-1	CASTLSAVARTEAFF	TGTGCCAGCACCTTATCCGCCGTGGCTCGCACTGAAGCTTTCTTT
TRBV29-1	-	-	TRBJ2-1	CHCKGFYNEQFF	TGCCACTGCAAGGGTTTCTACAATGAGCAGTTCTTC
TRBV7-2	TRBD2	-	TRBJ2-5	CASSFPAGGPETQYF	TGTGCCAGCAGCTTCCCAGCGGGGGGGCCTGAGACCCAGTACTTC
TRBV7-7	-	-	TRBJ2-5	CASSWTLQETQYF	TGTGCCAGCAGCTGGACACTCCAAGAGACCCAGTACTTC
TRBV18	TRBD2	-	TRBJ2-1	CASSPPGLAERRFSYNEQFF	TGTGCCAGCTCACCACCGGGACTAGCGGAGCGCCGTTTCTCCTACAATGAGCAGTTCTTC
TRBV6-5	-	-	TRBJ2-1	CASSYSGSRVGNEQFF	TGTGCCAGCAGTTACTCGGGGAGCAGGGTGGGGAATGAGCAGTTCTTC
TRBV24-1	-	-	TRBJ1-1	CATSGTVGQAFF	TGTGCCACCAGTGGGACCGTTGGCCAAGCTTTCTTT
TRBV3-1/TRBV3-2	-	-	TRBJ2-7	CASSPGHYSYEQYF	TGTGCCAGCAGCCCGGGACACTACTCCTACGAGCAGTACTTC
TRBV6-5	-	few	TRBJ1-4	CASSYSKKGWEKLFF	TGTGCCAGCAGTTACTCGAAAAAGGGGTGGGAAAAACTGTTTTTT
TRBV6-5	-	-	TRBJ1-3	CASSLTWGHSGNTIYF	TGTGCCAGCAGTTTAACATGGGGACACTCTGGAAACACCATATATTTT
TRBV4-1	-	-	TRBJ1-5	CASSQGDGNQPQHF	TGCGCCAGCAGCCAAGGTGATGGGAATCAGCCCCAGCATTTT
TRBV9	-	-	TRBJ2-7	CASSVESSPLYEQYF	TGTGCCAGCAGCGTAGAGAGTAGTCCCCTTTACGAGCAGTACTTC
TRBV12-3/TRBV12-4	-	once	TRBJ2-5	CASRDGLQETQYF	TGTGCCAGCAGGGACGGCCTCCAAGAGACCCAGTACTTC
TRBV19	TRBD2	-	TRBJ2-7	CASTPRVGLAENYEQYF	TGTGCCAGTACCCCCCGGGTAGGGCTAGCGGAGAACTACGAGCAGTACTTC
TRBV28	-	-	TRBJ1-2	CASSPTGRYGYTF	TGTGCCAGCAGCCCCACAGGGAGGTATGGCTACACCTTC
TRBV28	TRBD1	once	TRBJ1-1	CASSPRTGGTEAFF	TGTGCCAGCAGTCCGCGGACAGGGGGGACTGAAGCTTTCTTT
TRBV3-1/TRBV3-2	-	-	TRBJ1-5	CASSQALGNQPQHF	TGTGCCAGCAGCCAAGCCTTGGGTAATCAGCCCCAGCATTTT
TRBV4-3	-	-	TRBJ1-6	CASSGTYNSPLHF	TGCGCCAGCTCCGGGACCTATAATTCACCCCTCCACTTT
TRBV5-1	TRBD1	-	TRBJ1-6	CASSPRDRDNSPLHF	TGCGCCAGCAGCCCCCGGGACAGGGATAATTCACCCCTCCACTTT
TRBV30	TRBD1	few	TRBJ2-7	CAWIRDSRNDEQYF	TGTGCCTGGATTAGGGACAGCCGAAATGACGAGCAGTACTTC
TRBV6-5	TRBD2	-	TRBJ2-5	CASSYAGGQETQYF	TGTGCCAGCAGTTATGCGGGAGGGCAAGAGACCCAGTACTTC
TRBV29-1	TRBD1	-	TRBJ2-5	CSVHPQGALPWAQYF	TGCAGCGTCCATCCTCAGGGGGCCCTTCCATGGGCCCAGTACTTC
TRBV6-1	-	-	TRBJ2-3	CASSASWGGGTDTQYF	TGTGCCAGCAGTGCATCATGGGGTGGCGGCACAGATACGCAGTATTTT
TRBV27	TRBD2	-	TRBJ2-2	CASSLAALRGAFGELFF	TGTGCCAGCAGTTTAGCCGCCCTGCGGGGGGCATTCGGGGAGCTGTTTTTT
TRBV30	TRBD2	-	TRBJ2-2	CAWASGRAIGELFF	TGTGCCTGGGCTAGCGGGAGGGCAATCGGGGAGCTGTTTTTT
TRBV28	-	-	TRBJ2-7	CASSTRPTSREQYF	TGTGCCAGCAGTACCCGACCGACGAGCCGCGAGCAGTACTTC
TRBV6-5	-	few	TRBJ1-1	CAITWGSMNTEAFF	TGTGCCATCACGTGGGGGTCCATGAACACTGAAGCTTTCTTT